The 27 T cell receptor beta chains given below trace back to one sample, sequenced in a study of cytomegalovirus exposure and HLA in healthy donors. Assay: immunoSEQ multiplex PCR; the TCRdb copy retains only in-frame clones and omits some. The data show around 220,000 clones, almost 90% seen once. The sample taken for sequencing was PBMCs. These receptors came from a woman between 18 and 29 years old in good health and CMV-seronegative.

DNA of the CDR3: TGTGCCAGCAGCTTTCGGAATTCGGGGATTGACGAGCAGTACTTC. Translated: CASSFRNSGIDEQYF. The rearrangement joins TRBV11-1 to TRBJ2-7, with a possible D match to TRBD2 (5 bases). The CDR3 covers 15 residues. V was shortened by 3 bases and J by 5 bases, with 17 bases between the two germline ends. Germline assignment: CDR1 SGHAT and CDR2 FQDESV (reference sequence).

This clone was counted a few times. The chain recombines TRBV5-4 with TRBJ2-7; D possibly corresponds to TRBD2 (5 bases). This CDR3 is built from 16 residues. Trimming removed 4 bases at V and 0 bases at J, with 17 bases between. CDR1 SGHNT and CDR2 YYREEE come from the germline V gene (reference sequence). The CDR3 DNA sequence: TGTGCCAGCAGCCAAGAGACGAGTGCGGGCTCCTACGAGCAGTACTTC. This gives the protein CASSQETSAGSYEQYF.

The chain employs TRBV6-6 and TRBJ2-7, with no clear D. This CDR3 has 14 amino acids. Germline values: CDR1 MNHNY, CDR2 SVGAGI (reference sequence). Trimming pared 0 bases from V and 2 bases from J, leaving 8 bases between. CDR3 in amino acids: CASSYSVAAYEQYF. CDR3 bases: TGTGCCAGCAGTTACTCGGTGGCAGCCTACGAGCAGTACTTC.

The chain couples TRBV7-6 to TRBJ2-2; 7 bases map to TRBD1. CDR1 is SGHVS and CDR2 is FNYEAQ in the germline V gene. V lost 4 bases and J lost 1; bases outside the gene matches: 6. CDR3 length equals 16 residues. The CDR3 DNA reads TGTGCCAGCAGCTATGTATCAGGGGGGAACACCGGGGAGCTGTTTTTT. It yields the protein CASSYVSGGNTGELFF.

V usage is TRBV5-1 and J usage is TRBJ2-4; 8 bases match TRBD2. Trimming removed 0 bases from V and 8 bases from J; junction bases left unmatched: 10. Per germline, CDR1 SGHRS and CDR2 YFSETQ. This CDR3 spans 16 amino acids. CDR3 loop: CASSLVGGGTEDIQYF. The DNA of the CDR3 is TGCGCCAGCAGCTTGGTCGGCGGGGGGACGGAAGACATTCAGTACTTC.

The chain links TRBV5-1 to TRBJ2-1; perhaps TRBD2 as D (5 bases). The CDR3 sequence is 16 residues long. V lost 4 bases and J 3 bases, leaving 17 bases between the germline ends. Germline CDR1 and CDR2: SGHRS and YFSETQ. In DNA form, the CDR3 reads TGCGCCAGCAGCCCCCTCGGACTCGAAAGCTACAATGAGCAGTTCTTC. Translation: CASSPLGLESYNEQFF.

V and J are TRBV7-2 and TRBJ2-7; TRBD2 matches at 10 bases. There are 17 residues in the CDR3. The V segment lost 2 bases and the J segment 1 base; nucleotides outside the gene matches: 8. CDR1 and CDR2 from the germline V gene are SGHTA and FQGNSA. This CDR3 is CASSLRLAGVASYEQYF. The CDR3 DNA follows: TGTGCCAGCAGCTTAAGACTAGCGGGTGTCGCTTCCTACGAGCAGTACTTC.

The genes are TRBV7-9 and TRBJ2-1, with D possibly matching TRBD2 (7 bases). The V end was cut by 5 bases, the J end by 10 bases, with 12 bases between. CDR3 length equals 12 residues. In germline, CDR1 is SEHNR, CDR2 FQNEAQ (reference sequence). CDR3 in DNA: TGTGCCAGCAGCCCACCGGGGGGCGAGCAGTTCTTC. Translation: CASSPPGGEQFF.

The V gene is TRBV7-9, the J gene TRBJ1-4; no definite D call. CDR1 is SEHNR and CDR2 is FQNEAQ in the germline V gene (reference sequence). Trimming left V 3 bases short and J 6 bases short, with 5 bases between. The CDR3 spans 12 residues. The CDR3 DNA follows: TGTGCCAGCAGCTTCCGGGATGAAAAACTGTTTTTT. Its protein is CASSFRDEKLFF.

The chain joins TRBV9 to TRBJ2-3; no definite D call. This CDR3 is built from 12 residues. Germline CDR1 is SGDLS and CDR2 is YYNGEE. V was pared by 2 bases and J by 2 bases, with 3 bases between. CDR3 DNA: TGTGCCAGCAGCGTCCTCACAGATACGCAGTATTTT. Translated: CASSVLTDTQYF.

This chain uses TRBV7-9 with TRBJ2-7, with 9 bases that match TRBD2. The CDR3 is 18 residues long. Germline V lookup: CDR1 SEHNR, CDR2 FQNEAQ (reference sequence). V was pared by 2 bases and J by 3 bases, with 14 bases of the junction left unmatched. In DNA form, the CDR3 reads TGTGCCAGCAGCTTACCTTCGGGGGGAGCTAGCGGGAACTACGAGCAGTACTTC. It specifies CASSLPSGGASGNYEQYF.

This chain connects TRBV18 to TRBJ2-7; perhaps TRBD1 as D (6 bases). Germline assignment: CDR1 KGHSH and CDR2 LQKENI. The CDR3 totals 14 residues. Trimming took off 2 bases at V and 2 bases at J, with 10 bases between the two ends. The CDR3 nucleotides read TGTGCCAGCTCACCATTGGACAGAACCTACGAGCAGTACTTC. Translated: CASSPLDRTYEQYF.

The chain links TRBV4-2 to TRBJ2-1; D not resolved. CDR3 length equals 12 residues. In germline, CDR1 is LGHNA, CDR2 YNFKEQ. V was clipped by 4 bases and J by 2 bases, with 3 bases between them. The CDR3 coding sequence is TGTGCCAGCAGCCCTGCCTACAATGAGCAGTTCTTC. Translated: CASSPAYNEQFF.

This clone came up once. The J gene is TRBJ1-4, the V gene TRBV28; the D is unclear. CDR1 and CDR2 from the germline V gene are MDHEN and SYDVKM. Trimming took off 5 bases at V and 4 bases at J, with 11 bases between the two ends. The CDR3 extends over 14 amino acids. The CDR3 nucleotides are TGTGCCAGCAGTCCGATCCGAGATAATGAAAAACTGTTTTTT. Its protein is CASSPIRDNEKLFF.

This sequence joins TRBV4-2 and TRBJ2-1, with 8 bases fitting TRBD2. The V gene's germline CDR1 is LGHNA and CDR2 YNFKEQ. V trimming: 1 base; J trimming: 6 bases; junction bases outside the gene matches: 5. This CDR3 region has 15 residues. In DNA form, the CDR3 reads TGTGCCAGCAGCCAAGTACTAGCGGTTACCAATGAGCAGTTCTTC. Amino acids: CASSQVLAVTNEQFF.

The V call is TRBV28, the J call TRBJ2-5; D call uncertain. This CDR3 is built from 13 residues. CDR1 is MDHEN, CDR2 SYDVKM, per germline. Trimming stripped 3 bases from V and 2 bases from J, with 7 bases between. In DNA form, the CDR3 reads TGTGCCAGCAGTTTTCCCGGGCAAGAGACCCAGTACTTC. Translating gives CASSFPGQETQYF.

The chain combines TRBV4-1 with TRBJ1-2; D is undetermined. In germline, CDR1 is MGHRA, CDR2 YSYEKL. This CDR3 has 15 residues. V dropped 4 bases and J dropped 4 bases, with 16 bases sitting between them. The CDR3 nucleotides read TGCGCCAGCAGCCCAGCGACGCGGACTGGCTATGGCTACACCTTC. Its protein product is CASSPATRTGYGYTF.

This chain links TRBV6-5 with TRBJ2-7, with TRBD2 identical over 8 bases. Germline CDR1 is MNHEY and CDR2 is SVGAGI. The CDR3 runs 14 residues. With 7 bases clipped from V and 7 bases from J, the junction kept 12 bases outside the gene matches. As DNA, the CDR3 is TGTGCCAGCACTCCGACTAGCGAGTACGGGGAGCAGTACTTC. Amino acids: CASTPTSEYGEQYF.

CDR3 sequence reads: CAISETIFYEQYF. Written as DNA, the CDR3 is TGTGCCATCAGTGAGACTATATTCTACGAGCAGTACTTC. This chain joins TRBV10-3 and TRBJ2-7; D is ambiguous. Per the germline V gene, CDR1 is ENHRY and CDR2 is SYGVKD. Trimming shortened V by 2 bases and J by 3 bases, and 8 bases separated the two germline ends. CDR3 length equals 13 residues.

V gene TRBV27 combines with J gene TRBJ2-7, with 10 bases fitting TRBD2. V lost 2 bases to trimming and J lost 4 bases; unmatched junction nucleotides: 2. Per germline, CDR1 MNHEY and CDR2 SMNVEV (reference sequence). The CDR3 length is 14 residues. CDR3 region: CASSLTAGGYEQYF. The CDR3 DNA reads TGTGCCAGCAGTTTAACAGCGGGAGGGTACGAGCAGTACTTC.

This sequence joins TRBV7-9 and TRBJ2-5, with D possibly matching TRBD1 (6 bases). The CDR3 has 13 amino acids. The V gene's germline CDR1 is SEHNR and CDR2 FQNEAQ (reference sequence). V lost 4 bases to trimming and J lost 5 bases, with 11 bases between them. The CDR3 DNA reads TGTGCCAGCAGCTACAGGGTTGCGGAGACCCAGTACTTC. Encoded protein: CASSYRVAETQYF.

The chain has TRBV7-2 and TRBJ2-7; 9 nucleotides align to TRBD2. Looked up from germline, CDR1 is SGHTA and CDR2 is FQGNSA. The CDR3 loop spans 16 amino acids. Losses at the gene ends were 1 base for V and 3 bases for J; bases not matched to a gene: 7. CDR3 nucleotide sequence: TGTGCCAGCAGCTTAGGAATCGCGGGAGGGAGCTACGAGCAGTACTTC. Encoded protein: CASSLGIAGGSYEQYF. Full variable domain (remainder filled in from reference TRBV7-2 and TRBJ2-7): GAGVSQSPSNKVTEKGKDVELRCDPISGHTALYWYRQSLGQGLEFLIYFQGNSAPDKSGLPSDRFSAERTGGSVSTLTIQRTQQEDSAVYLCASSLGIAGGSYEQYFGPGTRLTVT.

The J gene is TRBJ2-5, the V gene TRBV5-1; no definite D call. Trimming pared 6 bases from V and 1 base from J, leaving 19 bases between. The CDR3 sequence is 16 residues long. Per germline, CDR1 SGHRS and CDR2 YFSETQ. DNA for the CDR3: TGCGCCAGCACTTACTCGGGTGGATTCCCCCAAGAGACCCAGTACTTC. It codes for CASTYSGGFPQETQYF.

The CDR3 loop reads CASSQEAGGLSGANVLTF. CDR3 sequence (DNA): TGCGCCAGCAGCCAAGAAGCGGGAGGCCTCTCTGGGGCCAACGTCCTGACTTTC. The J gene is TRBJ2-6, the V gene TRBV4-1; TRBD2 matches 9 bases. CDR3 length equals 18 residues. The J segment lost 0 bases and the V segment lost 0 bases, leaving 3 bases of the junction unmatched. The germline CDR1 and CDR2 sequences are MGHRA and YSYEKL.

The chain links TRBV6-1 to TRBJ2-7, with TRBD1 matching 8 bases. Unmatched junction bases numbered 6, after V lost 5 bases and J lost 3 bases. CDR3 length equals 14 residues. Germline V CDR1 and CDR2: MNHNS, SASEGT. This CDR3 is CASSLQGENYEQYF. The CDR3 DNA sequence: TGTGCCAGCAGTTTACAGGGGGAAAACTACGAGCAGTACTTC.

To note about this clone: This sample includes further DNA sequences coding for the same CDR3. The V and J genes are TRBV9 and TRBJ1-1, with unresolved D. The ends were cut back, 0 bases at V and 1 base at J, with 4 bases in the middle. The CDR3 covers 13 residues. Germline CDR1 and CDR2: SGDLS and YYNGEE. The CDR3 protein is CASSVAGNTEAFF. DNA for the CDR3: TGTGCCAGCAGCGTAGCAGGGAACACTGAAGCTTTCTTT.

The V and J genes are TRBV27 and TRBJ2-1; D is possibly TRBD1 (6 bases). V lost 6 bases and J 10 bases, leaving 7 bases between the germline ends. CDR1 and CDR2 (germline): MNHEY, SMNVEV (reference sequence). The CDR3 runs to 10 residues. CDR3: CASSGTEQFF. The CDR3 bases are TGTGCCAGCAGCGGGACAGAGCAGTTCTTC.